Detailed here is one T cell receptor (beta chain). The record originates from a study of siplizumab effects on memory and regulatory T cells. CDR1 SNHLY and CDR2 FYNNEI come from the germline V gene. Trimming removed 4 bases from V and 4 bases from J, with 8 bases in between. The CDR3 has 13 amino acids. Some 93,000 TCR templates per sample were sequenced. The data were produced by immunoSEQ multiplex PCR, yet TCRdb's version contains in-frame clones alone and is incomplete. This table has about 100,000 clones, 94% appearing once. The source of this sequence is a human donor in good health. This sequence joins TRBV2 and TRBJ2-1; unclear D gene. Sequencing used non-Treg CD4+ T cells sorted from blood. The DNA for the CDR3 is TGTGCCAGCAGTGGAAAACTGTACAATGAGCAGTTCTTC. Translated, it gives CASSGKLYNEQFF.